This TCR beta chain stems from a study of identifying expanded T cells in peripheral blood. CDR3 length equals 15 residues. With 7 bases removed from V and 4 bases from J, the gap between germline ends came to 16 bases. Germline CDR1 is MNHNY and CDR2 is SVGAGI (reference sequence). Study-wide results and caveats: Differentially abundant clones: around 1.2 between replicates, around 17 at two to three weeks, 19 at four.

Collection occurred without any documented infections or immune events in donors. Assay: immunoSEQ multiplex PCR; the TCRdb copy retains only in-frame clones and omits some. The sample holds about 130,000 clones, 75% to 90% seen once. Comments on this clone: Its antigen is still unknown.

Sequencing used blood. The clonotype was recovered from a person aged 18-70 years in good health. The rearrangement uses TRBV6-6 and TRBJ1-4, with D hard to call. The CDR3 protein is CASISSSPFNEKLFF. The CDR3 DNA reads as TGTGCCAGCATCTCTTCGTCACCCTTTAATGAAAAACTGTTTTTT.